A single sample gave rise to the 4 T cell receptor beta chains below, sequenced in a study of cytomegalovirus exposure and HLA in healthy donors. This table comes from immunoSEQ multiplex PCR, and its TCRdb copy is limited to in-frame clones, with some not included. The sample comprises approximately 260,000 clones, 75% to 90% of which are singletons, and around 1.3% rests with the top ten. The material sequenced was PBMCs. The receptors come from a woman aged 30 to 39 in good health and CMV-seropositive.

The V and J genes are TRBV7-8 and TRBJ2-1; 7 bases align to TRBD1. J gave up 7 bases and V 5 bases, and 17 bases lay outside the gene matches. CDR3 size: 17 residues. The germline V gene has CDR1 SGHVS and CDR2 FQNEAQ. CDR3 nucleotide sequence: TGTGCCAGCAGCGTAAACAGGGGCGTAGGATTTGGGAATGAGCAGTTCTTC. Amino acids: CASSVNRGVGFGNEQFF.

The V and J genes are TRBV11-2 and TRBJ2-1; a weak D match, TRBD2 (5 bases). The V end lost 5 bases, the J end lost 0 bases, and 17 bases lay between the germline ends. Germline CDR1 and CDR2: SGHAT and FQNNGV. The CDR3 covers 17 residues. CDR3 nucleotides: TGTGCCAGCAGCCGGCCTTTTCGAGGGAGCTCCTACAATGAGCAGTTCTTC. Protein sequence: CASSRPFRGSSYNEQFF.

The chain is built from TRBV5-4 and TRBJ2-1; TRBD2 matches at 12 bases. V lost 4 bases, J lost 2 bases, and 4 bases stayed unmatched. Germline values: CDR1 SGHNT, CDR2 YYREEE (reference sequence). The CDR3 loop spans 16 amino acids. In nucleotides, the CDR3 is TGTGCCAGCAGCCGGGGACTAGCGGGCCCCTACAATGAGCAGTTCTTC. Protein: CASSRGLAGPYNEQFF. Filled out from reference TRBV5-4 and TRBJ2-1, the complete variable domain reads ETGVTQSPTHLIKTRGQQVTLRCSSQSGHNTVSWYQQALGQGPQFIFQYYREEENGRGNFPPRFSGLQFPNYSSELNVNALELDDSALYLCASSRGLAGPYNEQFFGPGTRLTVL.

The J gene is TRBJ2-2, the V gene TRBV7-6; D remains unclear. Germline assignment: CDR1 SGHVS and CDR2 FNYEAQ. The CDR3 is 17 residues long. V dropped 0 bases and J dropped 14 bases, with 25 bases sitting between them. CDR3 protein: CASSLAVPLSRVNSLFF. CDR3 in DNA: TGTGCCAGCAGCTTAGCAGTCCCCCTCTCACGTGTTAATAGCCTGTTTTTT.